The TCR beta chain under discussion was sequenced for a study of technical replicates of blood from a few donors. This clone is a singleton in its sample. Germline lookup yields CDR1 SGHTA and CDR2 FQGTGA. The CDR3 consists of 15 residues. V gave up 5 bases and J gave up 7 bases; unmatched junction bases: 7. This table comes from immunoSEQ multiplex PCR, and its TCRdb copy is limited to in-frame clones, with some not included. The sample lists tens of thousands of clones; 95% to 98% were seen once. This receptor was identified in a human donor in good health. The genes are TRBV7-3 and TRBJ2-7; 14 bases map to TRBD2. The sample was T cells isolated from PBMCs. CDR3 coding DNA: TGTGCCAGCAGCCCGAGGACTAGCGGGAGGTGGGAGCAGTACTTC. Its protein product is CASSPRTSGRWEQYF.